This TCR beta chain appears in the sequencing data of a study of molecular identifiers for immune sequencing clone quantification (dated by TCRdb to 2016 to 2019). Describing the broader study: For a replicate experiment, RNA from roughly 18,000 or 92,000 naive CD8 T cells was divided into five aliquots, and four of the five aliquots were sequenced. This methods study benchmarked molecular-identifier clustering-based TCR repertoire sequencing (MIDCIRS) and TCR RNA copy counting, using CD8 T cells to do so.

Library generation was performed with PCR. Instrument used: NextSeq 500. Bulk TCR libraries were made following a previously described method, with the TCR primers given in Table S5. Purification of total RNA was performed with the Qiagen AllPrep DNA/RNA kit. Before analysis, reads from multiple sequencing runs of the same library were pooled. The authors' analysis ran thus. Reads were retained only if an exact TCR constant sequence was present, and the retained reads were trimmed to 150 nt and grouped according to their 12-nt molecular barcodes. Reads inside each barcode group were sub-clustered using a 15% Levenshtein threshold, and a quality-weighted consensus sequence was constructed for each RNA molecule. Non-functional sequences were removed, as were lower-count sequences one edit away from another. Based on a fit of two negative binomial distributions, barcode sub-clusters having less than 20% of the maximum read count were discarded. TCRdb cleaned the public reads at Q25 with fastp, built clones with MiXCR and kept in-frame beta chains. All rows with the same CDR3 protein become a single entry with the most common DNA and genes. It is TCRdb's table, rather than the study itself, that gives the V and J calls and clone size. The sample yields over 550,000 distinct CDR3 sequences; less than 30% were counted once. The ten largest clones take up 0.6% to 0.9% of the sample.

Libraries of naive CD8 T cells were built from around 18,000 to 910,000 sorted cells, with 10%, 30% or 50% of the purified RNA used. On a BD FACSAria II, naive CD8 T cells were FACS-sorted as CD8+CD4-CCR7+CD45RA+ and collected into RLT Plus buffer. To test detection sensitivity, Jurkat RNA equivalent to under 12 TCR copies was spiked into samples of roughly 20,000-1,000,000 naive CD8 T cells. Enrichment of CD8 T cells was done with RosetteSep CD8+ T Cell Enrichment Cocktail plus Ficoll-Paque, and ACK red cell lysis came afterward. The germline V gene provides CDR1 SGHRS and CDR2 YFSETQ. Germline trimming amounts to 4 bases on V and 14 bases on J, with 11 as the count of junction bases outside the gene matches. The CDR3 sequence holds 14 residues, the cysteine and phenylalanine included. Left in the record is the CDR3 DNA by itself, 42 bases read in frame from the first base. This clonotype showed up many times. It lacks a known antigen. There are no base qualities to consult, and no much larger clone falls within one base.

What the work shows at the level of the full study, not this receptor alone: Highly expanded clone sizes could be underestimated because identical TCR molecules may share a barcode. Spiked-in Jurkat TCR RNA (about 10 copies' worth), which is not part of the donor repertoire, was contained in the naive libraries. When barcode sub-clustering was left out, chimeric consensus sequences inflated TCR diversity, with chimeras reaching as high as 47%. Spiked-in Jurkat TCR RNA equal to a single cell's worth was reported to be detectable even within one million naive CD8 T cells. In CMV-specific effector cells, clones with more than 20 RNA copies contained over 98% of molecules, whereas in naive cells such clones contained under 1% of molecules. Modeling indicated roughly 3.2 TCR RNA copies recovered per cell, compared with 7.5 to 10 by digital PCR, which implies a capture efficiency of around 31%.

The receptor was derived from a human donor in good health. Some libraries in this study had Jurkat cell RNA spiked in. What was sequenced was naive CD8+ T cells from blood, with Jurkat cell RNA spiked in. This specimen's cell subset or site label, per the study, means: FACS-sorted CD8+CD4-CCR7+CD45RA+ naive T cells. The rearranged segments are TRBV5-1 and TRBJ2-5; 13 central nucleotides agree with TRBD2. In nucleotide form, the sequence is TGCGCCAGCAGCCGGGGGACTAGCGGGGAATACGAATACTTC. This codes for CASSRGTSGEYEYF.